Listed below are T cell receptor beta chains from one sample, sequenced in a study of beta chain features in type 1 diabetes. TCRdb's copy holds only in-frame clones and misses some; the assay was immunoSEQ multiplex PCR. The top ten clones hold approximately 0.44% of a sample with 300,000 or so clones, 8% of them seen once. Sequenced sample: central memory CD4+ T cells from blood. The receptors here all came from a woman between 18 and 30 years old in good health. CDR3s include the opening cysteine and the closing phenylalanine or tryptophan. D genes are given only for firm matches. Some rows have no size entry. The others give once, few or many, or a class for an expanded clone.

clone_size: NA
d_call: NA
v_call: TRBV28
j_call: TRBJ2-2
cdr3_aa: CASRETNTGELFF
cdr3_nt: TGTGCCAGCAGAGAGACGAACACCGGGGAGCTGTTTTTT

clone_size: NA
d_call: NA
v_call: TRBV29-1
j_call: TRBJ1-1
cdr3_aa: CSVTGTQMNTEAFF
cdr3_nt: TGCAGCGTCACAGGGACCCAGATGAACACTGAAGCTTTCTTT

clone_size: few
d_call: NA
v_call: TRBV4-1
j_call: TRBJ1-2
cdr3_aa: CASSQDLYSNYGYTF
cdr3_nt: TGCGCCAGCAGCCAAGATCTGTACAGCAACTATGGCTACACCTTC

clone_size: NA
d_call: NA
v_call: TRBV19
j_call: TRBJ2-1
cdr3_aa: CASRLGLSSYNEQFF
cdr3_nt: TGTGCCAGTAGATTAGGACTCAGCTCCTACAATGAGCAGTTCTTC

clone_size: many
d_call: NA
v_call: TRBV5-1
j_call: TRBJ2-3
cdr3_aa: CASSFSTDTQYF
cdr3_nt: TGCGCCAGCAGCTTTAGCACAGATACGCAGTATTTT

clone_size: many
d_call: NA
v_call: TRBV10-3
j_call: TRBJ1-1
cdr3_aa: CAIGGVNTEAFF
cdr3_nt: TGTGCCATCGGTGGAGTGAACACTGAAGCTTTCTTT

clone_size: many
d_call: TRBD2
v_call: TRBV6-6
j_call: TRBJ2-1
cdr3_aa: CASSYSPSGRRIEQFF
cdr3_nt: TGTGCCAGCAGTTACTCGCCCAGCGGGAGAAGGATTGAGCAGTTCTTC

clone_size: NA
d_call: NA
v_call: TRBV4-3
j_call: TRBJ2-7
cdr3_aa: CASSQGPRGEQYF
cdr3_nt: TGCGCCAGCAGCCAGGGCCCCCGGGGCGAGCAGTACTTC

clone_size: NA
d_call: TRBD1
v_call: TRBV10-3
j_call: TRBJ1-3
cdr3_aa: CAISESRGPPRPSGNTIYF
cdr3_nt: TGTGCCATCAGTGAGTCGAGGGGGCCGCCTAGGCCCTCTGGAAACACCATATATTTT

clone_size: NA
d_call: NA
v_call: TRBV7-2
j_call: TRBJ2-5
cdr3_aa: CASSLGPWGETQYF
cdr3_nt: TGTGCCAGCAGCTTAGGCCCTTGGGGAGAGACCCAGTACTTC

clone_size: few
d_call: NA
v_call: TRBV11-2
j_call: TRBJ1-1
cdr3_aa: CASSLDMNTEAFF
cdr3_nt: TGTGCCAGCAGCTTAGATATGAACACTGAAGCTTTCTTT

clone_size: few
d_call: TRBD1
v_call: TRBV5-1
j_call: TRBJ2-1
cdr3_aa: CASSQRTGSYNEQFF
cdr3_nt: TGCGCCAGCAGCCAAAGGACAGGGTCCTACAATGAGCAGTTCTTC

clone_size: NA
d_call: NA
v_call: TRBV14
j_call: TRBJ1-1
cdr3_aa: CASSQYGLLNTEAFF
cdr3_nt: TGTGCCAGCAGCCAATACGGGCTCCTGAACACTGAAGCTTTCTTT

clone_size: few
d_call: NA
v_call: TRBV29-1
j_call: TRBJ2-5
cdr3_aa: CSVVIETQYF
cdr3_nt: TGCAGCGTTGTGATTGAGACCCAGTACTTC

clone_size: few
d_call: TRBD2
v_call: TRBV27
j_call: TRBJ2-1
cdr3_aa: CASSFLRSGTSGSSYNEQFF
cdr3_nt: TGTGCCAGCAGTTTCCTCAGGTCTGGGACTAGCGGGAGCTCCTACAATGAGCAGTTCTTC

clone_size: few
d_call: NA
v_call: TRBV27
j_call: TRBJ1-5
cdr3_aa: CASSHSSNQPQHF
cdr3_nt: TGTGCCAGCAGCCACAGTAGCAATCAGCCCCAGCATTTT

clone_size: many
d_call: TRBD2
v_call: TRBV7-2
j_call: TRBJ2-1
cdr3_aa: CASSSPGGSEQFF
cdr3_nt: TGTGCCAGCAGCTCCCCGGGGGGTTCTGAGCAGTTCTTC

clone_size: many
d_call: TRBD1
v_call: TRBV5-1
j_call: TRBJ2-2
cdr3_aa: CASSPIRQGANTGELFF
cdr3_nt: TGCGCCAGCAGCCCTATTAGACAGGGGGCGAACACCGGGGAGCTGTTTTTT

clone_size: few
d_call: NA
v_call: TRBV19
j_call: TRBJ2-3
cdr3_aa: CASTKLPHTDTQYF
cdr3_nt: TGTGCCAGTACTAAGCTTCCCCACACAGATACGCAGTATTTT

clone_size: few
d_call: NA
v_call: TRBV9
j_call: TRBJ2-7
cdr3_aa: CASSVGGTPYEQYF
cdr3_nt: TGTGCCAGCAGCGTCGGAGGGACCCCTTACGAGCAGTACTTC

clone_size: NA
d_call: NA
v_call: TRBV15
j_call: TRBJ2-1
cdr3_aa: CATSRGGPYNEQFF
cdr3_nt: TGTGCCACCAGCAGAGGTGGTCCGTACAATGAGCAGTTCTTC

clone_size: NA
d_call: NA
v_call: TRBV7-2
j_call: TRBJ2-5
cdr3_aa: CASSLVGSPKGETQYF
cdr3_nt: TGTGCCAGCAGCTTAGTTGGCTCCCCTAAAGGAGAGACCCAGTACTTC

clone_size: few
d_call: NA
v_call: TRBV28
j_call: TRBJ1-5
cdr3_aa: CASSFPMQGSEPQHF
cdr3_nt: TGTGCCAGCAGTTTCCCGATGCAGGGCAGTGAACCCCAGCATTTT

clone_size: NA
d_call: NA
v_call: TRBV28
j_call: TRBJ2-3
cdr3_aa: CASSLTQDTQYF
cdr3_nt: TGTGCCAGCAGTTTAACACAAGATACGCAGTATTTT

clone_size: many
d_call: NA
v_call: TRBV5-1
j_call: TRBJ2-5
cdr3_aa: CASSLATAFKTETQYF
cdr3_nt: TGCGCCAGCAGCTTGGCTACAGCTTTCAAGACAGAGACCCAGTACTTC

clone_size: NA
d_call: TRBD1
v_call: TRBV4-2
j_call: TRBJ2-1
cdr3_aa: CASSLVGQGANEQFF
cdr3_nt: TGTGCCAGCAGCCTAGTGGGACAGGGGGCAAATGAGCAGTTCTTC

clone_size: NA
d_call: TRBD1
v_call: TRBV27
j_call: TRBJ1-2
cdr3_aa: CASSWDRSYGYTF
cdr3_nt: TGTGCCAGCAGTTGGGACAGGAGCTATGGCTACACCTTC

clone_size: few
d_call: TRBD1
v_call: TRBV19
j_call: TRBJ1-1
cdr3_aa: CASRQRTGGFSEAFF
cdr3_nt: TGTGCCAGTAGACAGAGGACAGGGGGCTTCTCTGAAGCTTTCTTT

clone_size: few
d_call: NA
v_call: TRBV9
j_call: TRBJ2-5
cdr3_aa: CASSVAAGHGQETQYF
cdr3_nt: TGTGCCAGCAGCGTAGCCGCCGGACACGGCCAAGAGACCCAGTACTTC

clone_size: few
d_call: TRBD1
v_call: TRBV15
j_call: TRBJ2-7
cdr3_aa: CATSLPGQGSYEQYF
cdr3_nt: TGTGCCACCAGCCTCCCGGGACAGGGATCCTACGAGCAGTACTTC

clone_size: NA
d_call: TRBD2
v_call: TRBV6-1
j_call: TRBJ2-5
cdr3_aa: CASNVGTSGSQYF
cdr3_nt: TGTGCCAGCAATGTCGGGACTAGCGGGAGCCAGTACTTC

clone_size: few
d_call: TRBD1
v_call: TRBV11-2
j_call: TRBJ2-7
cdr3_aa: CASSLGTGARYEQYF
cdr3_nt: TGTGCCAGCAGCTTAGGGACAGGGGCCAGATACGAGCAGTACTTC

clone_size: many
d_call: NA
v_call: TRBV27
j_call: TRBJ2-6
cdr3_aa: CASSLGSGANVLTF
cdr3_nt: TGTGCCAGCAGTTTAGGCTCTGGGGCCAACGTCCTGACTTTC

clone_size: NA
d_call: NA
v_call: TRBV5-1
j_call: TRBJ2-7
cdr3_aa: CASSFSGVYYEQYF
cdr3_nt: TGCGCCAGCAGCTTCAGCGGTGTGTACTACGAGCAGTACTTC

clone_size: NA
d_call: TRBD2
v_call: TRBV7-2
j_call: TRBJ2-2
cdr3_aa: CASRPLGLASSGELFF
cdr3_nt: TGTGCCAGCCGACCGCTGGGACTAGCAAGCTCTGGGGAGCTGTTTTTT

clone_size: once
d_call: TRBD2
v_call: TRBV4-2
j_call: TRBJ2-3
cdr3_aa: CASSQGLAGVRSTDTQYF
cdr3_nt: TGTGCCAGCAGCCAGGGACTAGCGGGAGTACGTAGCACAGATACGCAGTATTTT

clone_size: many
d_call: NA
v_call: TRBV7-9
j_call: TRBJ1-1
cdr3_aa: CASSVRGSDTEAFF
cdr3_nt: TGTGCCAGCAGCGTAAGGGGCTCGGACACTGAAGCTTTCTTT

clone_size: NA
d_call: NA
v_call: TRBV9
j_call: TRBJ2-2
cdr3_aa: CASSWRDTGELFF
cdr3_nt: TGTGCCAGCAGCTGGAGGGACACCGGGGAGCTGTTTTTT

clone_size: many
d_call: TRBD1
v_call: TRBV18
j_call: TRBJ1-1
cdr3_aa: CASSTGQTNTEAFF
cdr3_nt: TGTGCCAGCTCCACGGGACAGACGAACACTGAAGCTTTCTTT